This TCR beta chain was documented in a study of cytotoxic CD8 clonotypes in ibrutinib-treated CLL. Findings and limits, study-wide: Baseline clonality, higher than in age-matched healthy donors, tracked circulating CD8+ T-cell counts. The study found clonality rose at ibrutinib response, then fell toward baseline at progression. Timing of sampling differed between sustained-remission and progressing patients.

Profiled with immunoSEQ multiplex PCR; TCRdb holds only in-frame clones, not every one. The sample lists some 65,000 clones; less than 60% were seen once. In regard to this clone: Its target is unknown.

The germline V and J ends were trimmed by 6 bases and 2 bases, with 20 bases remaining between them. Germline loops: CDR1 MNHEY, CDR2 SMNVEV (reference sequence). The CDR3 is 17 residues long. The V and J genes are TRBV27 and TRBJ2-1, with D possibly TRBD2 on 5 matching bases. This sequence was found in a human donor with chronic lymphocytic leukemia. Sequenced material: PBMCs, taken after 12 months of ibrutinib treatment. The CDR3 loop is CASSPVGVASPYNEQFF. DNA of the CDR3: TGTGCCAGCAGCCCAGTCGGCGTAGCGTCTCCCTACAATGAGCAGTTCTTC.